One and the same sample provided the 3 T cell receptor beta chains below, sequenced in a study of regulatory T cells in long-lasting Graves disease. Arm-PCR with iRepertoire HTBI primers amplified the CDR3 regions for these TCR beta libraries. TCRdb fed the multiplex PCR reads into MiXCR, producing one record per CDR3 protein. The sample carries approximately 390,000 distinct CDR3 sequences, roughly 16% recorded once. The time point is: newly diagnosed GD, antithyroid drugs for less than 3 months. With RNA extracted from PBMCs as input, the TCR library was made. This sample also appeared in a second study, on T cells in Graves' hyperthyroidism and ophthalmopathy.

The sequences come from peripheral blood mononuclear cells (PBMCs), collected at new diagnosis, from a patient treated with antithyroid drugs. The receptors come from a young woman with Graves disease.

This clonotype was detected many times. The chain uses TRBV12-3 or TRBV12-4 and TRBJ2-1; 12 nucleotides match TRBD2. The CDR3 is 16 residues long. The V segment lost 5 bases and the J segment 7 bases; nucleotides outside the gene matches: 9. The CDR3 DNA is TGTGCCAGCAGTCCCCCTACTAGCGGGAGGTGGAATGAGCAGTTCTTC. It codes for CASSPPTSGRWNEQFF.

Comment on this clonotype: With a much larger clone just one base away, this may be a read error. V is TRBV7-3 and J is TRBJ2-6; 8 bases agree with TRBD1. The CDR3 is made up of 17 amino acids. The V gene end was trimmed by 5 bases and the J gene end by 4 bases; junction bases not matched to a gene: 10. Germline-derived CDR1 and CDR2 are SGHTA and FQGTGA. Written as DNA, the CDR3 is TGTGCCAGCAGCCCCTGGACAGGGACATCAGGGGCCAACGTCCTGACTTTC. This gives the protein CASSPWTGTSGANVLTF. The full variable domain, its missing parts supplied by reference TRBV7-3 and TRBJ2-6, is GAGVSQTPSNKVTEKGKYVELRCDPISGHTALYWYRQSLGQGPEFLIYFQGTGAADDSGLPNDRFFAVRPEGSVSTLKIQRTERGDSAVYLCASSPWTGTSGANVLTFGAGSRLTVL.

This clonotype has a handful of counts. V gene TRBV18 combines with J gene TRBJ2-6; D is perhaps TRBD1 (6 bases). CDR1 KGHSH and CDR2 LQKENI come from the germline V gene. The V end was cut by 1 base, the J end by 0 bases, with 13 bases between. The CDR3 consists of 18 residues. The CDR3 DNA reads as TGTGCCAGCTCACCACGTAGGACAGATTACTCTGGGGCCAACGTCCTGACTTTC. Translation: CASSPRRTDYSGANVLTF.